What follows are 24 T cell receptor beta chains derived from one specimen sequenced in a study of blood T cells in healthy people across ages. With a J-beta primer mix and a sample-barcoded 5' primer, a second PCR ran about 6 to 11 cycles. TCRdb analysed the 5' RACE reads with MiXCR anew, one entry per CDR3 protein. Seen here are 800,000 to 1,300,000 distinct CDR3 sequences, about 23% observed once, and the top ten hold approximately 0.79%. The data also belong to a second study, concerning T cells of mothers and their children.

Source material: blood. The receptor set was obtained from a girl aged 2-10 years in good health.

There are many counts of this clonotype. This chain uses TRBV12-3 or TRBV12-4 with TRBJ2-5, with D perhaps TRBD2 (5 bases). The CDR3 covers 12 residues. V was shortened by 5 bases and J by 10 bases, with 14 bases between the two germline ends. DNA of the CDR3: TGTGCCAGCAGTGAGGGCCACATGGACCAGTACTTC. It translates to CASSEGHMDQYF.

V gene TRBV9 combines with J gene TRBJ2-7, with 9 bases that match TRBD2. The ends lost 4 bases at V and 2 bases at J; junction bases unmatched: 7. CDR1 is SGDLS and CDR2 is YYNGEE in the germline V gene. The CDR3 totals 15 residues. CDR3 protein: CASSRRLAEPYEQYF. CDR3 sequence (DNA): TGTGCCAGCAGCAGGCGACTAGCGGAACCCTACGAGCAGTACTTC.

The V gene is TRBV20-1, the J gene TRBJ2-3, with TRBD2 identical over 11 bases. The V segment lost 3 bases and the J segment 1 base; nucleotides outside the gene matches: 9. Germline loops: CDR1 DFQATT, CDR2 SNEGSKA (reference sequence). The CDR3 consists of 17 residues. CDR3 nucleotide sequence: TGCAGTGCTAGGGGACTAGCGGCCCTCTTGGGCACAGATACGCAGTATTTT. This codes for CSARGLAALLGTDTQYF.

This clonotype was picked up many times. The chain uses TRBV2 and TRBJ2-7, with 12 bases identical to TRBD2. Trimming removed 5 bases from V and 7 bases from J; junction bases left unmatched: 9. The CDR3 runs to 15 residues. The germline gives CDR1 SNHLY, CDR2 FYNNEI. CDR3 bases: TGTGCCAGCAGTCCTAGGACTAGCGGGATAAGGGAGCAGTACTTC. Residues: CASSPRTSGIREQYF.

This clonotype was observed a few times. The chain is built from TRBV28 and TRBJ2-7; 9 nucleotides match TRBD2. Unmatched junction bases numbered 18, after V lost 3 bases and J lost 0 bases. This CDR3 contains 20 residues. CDR1 and CDR2 from the germline V gene are MDHEN and SYDVKM. CDR3: CASSFPLGHLAGPDSYEQYF. The CDR3 region has the DNA TGTGCCAGCAGTTTTCCCCTTGGGCATCTAGCGGGACCAGACTCCTACGAGCAGTACTTC.

The chain links TRBV20-1 to TRBJ1-1; a weak D match, TRBD1 (5 bases). Germline V gene sequence: CDR1 DFQATT, CDR2 SNEGSKA (reference sequence). The CDR3 is 12 residues long. Trimming pared 3 bases from V and 6 bases from J, leaving 11 bases between. The CDR3 nucleotides read TGCAGTGCTAGCAGGGTCAGGCCTGAAGCTTTCTTT. This sequence encodes CSASRVRPEAFF.

As regards this clonotype: A much larger clone sits a single nucleotide away, making a read error possible. V usage is TRBV20-1 and J usage is TRBJ2-5; 7 positions match TRBD1. The assigned J gene may be wrong: the sequence end matches TRBJ2-7 better. The CDR3 contains 13 residues. The germline V gene encodes CDR1 DFQATT and CDR2 SNEGSKA (reference sequence). The CDR3 region is CSAPGTEDYEQYF. The DNA of the CDR3 is TGCAGTGCCCCCGGGACAGAGGACTACGAGCAGTACTTC.

This clonotype was recorded a few times. V is TRBV16 and J is TRBJ2-5; TRBD2 might be the D (6 bases). Germline values: CDR1 KGHSY, CDR2 FQNENV. The CDR3 length is 13 residues. The germline V and J ends were trimmed by 8 bases and 3 bases, with 13 bases remaining between them. The CDR3 coding sequence is TGTGCCAGCCGACCTTGGGAGGAAGAGACCCAGTACTTC. Translation: CASRPWEEETQYF.

The genes are TRBV5-1 and TRBJ2-3, with TRBD1 as a possible D gene (6 bases). The CDR3 length is 15 residues. CDR1 and CDR2 (germline): SGHRS, YFSETQ. Trimming removed 4 bases at V and 2 bases at J, with 14 bases between. The CDR3 here is CASSVDRPTTDTQYF. The DNA of the CDR3 is TGCGCCAGCAGCGTGGACAGACCGACCACAGATACGCAGTATTTT.

This clonotype was detected only a few times. The CDR3 DNA sequence: TGTGCCAGCAGTTACTTATCAGGGAAATATGAGAGCAATCAGCCCCAGCATTTT. Amino acid sequence: CASSYLSGKYESNQPQHF. V gene TRBV6-5 combines with J gene TRBJ1-5; maybe TRBD1 (5 bases). The CDR3 spans 18 residues. Trimming shortened V by 1 base and J by 1 base, and 17 bases separated the two germline ends. The germline CDR1 and CDR2 sequences are MNHEY and SVGAGI.

This chain uses TRBV28 with TRBJ1-4, with D possibly being TRBD1 (5 bases). This CDR3 spans 15 amino acids. Trimming stripped 5 bases from V and 7 bases from J, with 17 bases between. CDR1 MDHEN and CDR2 SYDVKM come from the germline V gene. CDR3 region: CASSPRGVYSEKLFF. The CDR3 DNA follows: TGTGCCAGCAGTCCTAGAGGGGTATACAGTGAAAAACTGTTTTTT.

The V and J genes are TRBV4-1 and TRBJ2-7; TRBD2 is a possible D gene (6 bases). The CDR3 runs 14 residues. Trimming shortened V by 1 base and J by 3 bases, and 10 bases separated the two germline ends. Germline V gives CDR1 MGHRA, CDR2 YSYEKL. The chain's CDR3 is CASSQGTNYYEQYF. The DNA of the CDR3 is TGCGCCAGCAGCCAAGGGACTAACTACTACGAGCAGTACTTC.

This chain connects TRBV6-2 or TRBV6-3 to TRBJ2-1; 9 nucleotides agree with TRBD2. The CDR3 spans 14 residues. CDR1 and CDR2 from the germline V gene are MNHEY and SVGEGT. V gave up 4 bases and J gave up 5 bases; unmatched junction bases: 3. CDR3 in amino acids: CASSSLAGNNEQFF. Written as DNA, the CDR3 is TGTGCCAGCAGTTCGCTAGCGGGGAACAATGAGCAGTTCTTC.

Only a few counts were recorded for this clonotype. The chain couples TRBV11-2 to TRBJ2-5; D uncertain. Per the germline V gene, CDR1 is SGHAT and CDR2 is FQNNGV. V dropped 0 bases and J dropped 1 base, with 9 bases sitting between them. This CDR3 contains 15 residues. Here the CDR3 reads CASSLEAIPQETQYF. CDR3 in DNA: TGTGCCAGCAGCTTAGAGGCTATCCCCCAAGAGACCCAGTACTTC.

The gene calls are TRBV6-1 and TRBJ1-4; no clear D gene. Germline lookup yields CDR1 MNHNS and CDR2 SASEGT. The CDR3 loop spans 11 amino acids. The V end was cut by 1 base, the J end by 7 bases, with 1 base between. The CDR3 reads CASSEVEKLFF. The DNA of the CDR3 is TGTGCCAGCAGTGAAGTTGAAAAACTGTTTTTT.

The CDR3 loop reads CASSPGDPDTQYF. CDR3 coding DNA: TGTGCCAGCAGCCCAGGGGACCCAGATACGCAGTATTTT. The genes are TRBV7-9 and TRBJ2-3; TRBD1 might be the D (6 bases). This CDR3 spans 13 amino acids. From germline, CDR1 is SEHNR and CDR2 FQNEAQ (reference sequence). V was clipped by 5 bases and J by 4 bases, with 10 bases between them.

V gene TRBV20-1 combines with J gene TRBJ2-7; perhaps D is TRBD1 or TRBD2 (5 bases each). Trimming took off 0 bases at V and 4 bases at J, with 13 bases between the two ends. Germline CDR1 and CDR2: DFQATT and SNEGSKA (reference sequence). The CDR3 is 14 residues long. CDR3 residues: CSARDRRTNYEQYF. The CDR3 DNA reads as TGCAGTGCTAGAGATCGGAGGACAAATTACGAGCAGTACTTC.

In regard to this clonotype: This sequence may be a read error, since a much larger clone differs from it by one base. CDR3 nucleotide sequence: TGTGCCACCGGTGGAACAGGGACGTCGAGGGGAGCTTTCTTT. This encodes CATGGTGTSRGAFF. This chain links TRBV24-1 with TRBJ1-1; D possibly corresponds to TRBD1 (6 bases). The CDR3 runs to 14 residues. The ends were cut back, 9 bases at V and 10 bases at J, with 23 bases in the middle. Germline loops: CDR1 KGHDR, CDR2 SFDVKD.

The chain recombines TRBV6-6 with TRBJ1-1; 7 nucleotides align to TRBD1. The germline V gene has CDR1 MNHNY and CDR2 SVGAGI (reference sequence). V gave up 2 bases and J gave up 3 bases; unmatched junction bases: 6. This CDR3 spans 15 amino acids. DNA of the CDR3: TGTGCCAGCAGTTACGACCAACAGGGGTACACTGAAGCTTTCTTT. Translation gives CASSYDQQGYTEAFF.

A few counts support this clonotype. The CDR3: CASSSVERSTYEQYF. The CDR3 coding sequence is TGTGCCAGCAGCTCTGTCGAGCGGAGCACCTACGAGCAGTACTTC. The chain recombines TRBV7-9 with TRBJ2-7; D perhaps matches TRBD2 (5 bases). The ends were cut back, 4 bases at V and 2 bases at J, with 15 bases in the middle. The CDR3 contains 15 residues. In germline, CDR1 is SEHNR, CDR2 FQNEAQ (reference sequence).

This clonotype was picked up a small number of times. V is TRBV28 and J is TRBJ1-1; TRBD1 is a possible D gene (6 bases). Per germline, CDR1 MDHEN and CDR2 SYDVKM. CDR3 length: 11 residues. V dropped 8 bases and J dropped 6 bases, with 10 bases sitting between them. The CDR3 DNA sequence: TGTGCCAGCTCAGGGGATGCTGAAGCTTTCTTT. It codes for CASSGDAEAFF.

V gene TRBV28 combines with J gene TRBJ2-5; 12 bases are shared with TRBD2. The DNA end is a closer match to TRBJ2-7, so the J assignment may be wrong. The CDR3 loop spans 14 amino acids. In germline, CDR1 is MDHEN, CDR2 SYDVKM. CDR3 nucleotides: TGTGCCAGCAGTCGCAGACTAGCGGGAGACGAGCAGTACTTC. This sequence encodes CASSRRLAGDEQYF.

This CDR3 reads CASSPLAADYNEQFF. The CDR3 DNA reads as TGTGCCAGCAGTCCCCTAGCGGCAGATTACAATGAGCAGTTCTTC. This sequence joins TRBV12-3 or TRBV12-4 and TRBJ2-1, with TRBD2 matching 7 bases. After removal of 5 bases from V and 4 bases from J, the junction contained 8 bases not matched to a gene. The CDR3 length is 15 residues.

The CDR3 region has the DNA TGTGCCAGCAGCCGAAGACTGGGGGAGCAGTTCTTC. Amino acids: CASSRRLGEQFF. The chain links TRBV3-1 to TRBJ2-1; D is ambiguous. This CDR3 has 12 residues. V was shortened by 4 bases and J by 10 bases, with 11 bases between the two germline ends. Germline V gives CDR1 LGHDT, CDR2 YNNKEL (reference sequence).